Shown below are 19 T cell receptor beta chains from a single sample sequenced in a study of OX40 agonist ivuxolimab in advanced cancers. Using immunoSEQ multiplex PCR, the repertoire was profiled, and TCRdb retains in-frame clones only, with some absent. The sample contains 91,000 or so clones, roughly 94% of which appear only once. The sequenced sample was CD4+ or CD8+ T cells sorted from blood, obtained in a trial of the OX40 agonist ivuxolimab. The source is an adult with an advanced solid tumor such as melanoma, head and neck, liver or kidney cancer.

About this clone: At one of its ends the junction is not consistent with the germline gene, which may arise from a read error. The CDR3 DNA follows: TGCGCCAGCAGGTTGGGACTAACAGGGGATTATGGCTACACCTTC. As protein: CASRLGLTGDYGYTF. The V and J genes are TRBV5-1 and TRBJ1-2; TRBD1 matches at 7 bases. Germline V gene sequence: CDR1 SGHRS, CDR2 YFSETQ. The CDR3 spans 15 residues.

This chain joins TRBV9 and TRBJ1-1, with 7 positions matching TRBD1. This CDR3 spans 14 amino acids. V was pared by 3 bases and J by 7 bases, with 9 bases of the junction left unmatched. CDR1 SGDLS and CDR2 YYNGEE come from the germline V gene. The CDR3 loop reads CASSAHRGGSEAFF. CDR3 DNA: TGTGCCAGCAGCGCGCACAGGGGAGGGAGTGAAGCTTTCTTT.

The chain joins TRBV6-6 to TRBJ1-2, with D unclear. Germline V lookup: CDR1 MNHNY, CDR2 SVGAGI (reference sequence). The length of the CDR3 is 12 residues. Trimming stripped 5 bases from V and 2 bases from J, with 6 bases between. Here the CDR3 DNA reads TGTGCCAGCAGTCCACTAAACTATGGCTACACCTTC. This translates into CASSPLNYGYTF.

The rearrangement links TRBV9 to TRBJ1-4, with 7 nucleotides matching TRBD1. V shed 2 bases and J 8 bases; nucleotides not matched to a gene: 9. The germline CDR1 and CDR2 sequences are SGDLS and YYNGEE. This CDR3 is built from 15 residues. CDR3: CASSVVAGGSEKLFF. Written as DNA, the CDR3 is TGTGCCAGCAGCGTCGTGGCAGGGGGTTCCGAAAAACTGTTTTTT.

This sequence joins TRBV19 and TRBJ2-2, with a tentative D call TRBD1 (6 bases). The V gene lost 4 bases and the J gene lost 4 bases, with 13 bases spanning the gap. In germline, CDR1 is LNHDA, CDR2 SQIVND (reference sequence). This CDR3 has 15 residues. The CDR3 DNA follows: TGTGCCAGTAGTACCGGGACACGCTTCACCGGGGAGCTGTTTTTT. As protein: CASSTGTRFTGELFF.

J is TRBJ2-7 and V is TRBV4-2; D uncertain. Trimming removed 4 bases from V and 2 bases from J, with 9 bases in between. Germline-derived CDR1 and CDR2 are LGHNA and YNFKEQ. There are 13 residues in the CDR3. CDR3 sequence reads: CASSPLETYEQYF. CDR3 DNA sequence: TGTGCCAGCAGCCCCTTAGAAACCTACGAGCAGTACTTC.

The chain joins TRBV2 to TRBJ1-6, with 7 nucleotides matching TRBD1. V lost 7 bases, J lost 4 bases, and 4 bases stayed unmatched. The CDR3 spans 14 residues. In germline, CDR1 is SNHLY, CDR2 FYNNEI. In DNA, the CDR3 is TGTGCCAGCACCCGGGACAGTTATAATTCACCCCTCCACTTT. It is translated as CASTRDSYNSPLHF.

CDR3 in amino acids: CASSYRREMSPLHF. Here the CDR3 DNA reads TGTGCCAGCAGTTACCGGAGGGAAATGTCACCCCTCCACTTT. The V gene is TRBV6-6, the J gene TRBJ1-6; D ambiguous. V lost 2 bases to trimming and J lost 10 bases, with 12 bases between them. Germline CDR1 reads MNHNY; CDR2 reads SVGAGI (reference sequence). The CDR3 length is 14 residues.

The V and J genes are TRBV7-4 and TRBJ2-7; TRBD1 aligns across 11 bases. The V segment lost 9 bases and the J segment 3 bases; nucleotides outside the gene matches: 7. CDR3 length: 14 residues. Germline assignment: CDR1 SGHVT and CDR2 SQSDAQ. CDR3 loop: CASVRGTGGYEQYF. CDR3 sequence (DNA): TGTGCCAGTGTTCGCGGGACAGGGGGCTACGAGCAGTACTTC.

The chain combines TRBV5-1 with TRBJ2-7, with D possibly being TRBD1 (6 bases). The V gene's germline CDR1 is SGHRS and CDR2 YFSETQ. The germline V and J ends were trimmed by 4 bases and 3 bases, with 8 bases remaining between them. This CDR3 has 12 amino acids. CDR3 in DNA: TGCGCCAGCAGCGGACAGAGCTACGAGCAGTACTTC. Translation: CASSGQSYEQYF.

This rearrangement joins TRBV6-5 to TRBJ1-1; 7 bases match TRBD1. Per the germline V gene, CDR1 is MNHEY and CDR2 is SVGAGI. The CDR3 sequence is 12 residues long. Germline trimming cut 2 bases from V and 8 bases from J; bases unmatched to any gene: 2. In DNA form, the CDR3 reads TGTGCCAGCAGTTACCGCAGGGGGGAAGCTTTCTTT. Its protein product is CASSYRRGEAFF.

The chain combines TRBV7-3 with TRBJ2-7, with D hard to call. Trimming took 4 bases from V and 6 from J, leaving 13 bases between them. CDR1 is SGHTA and CDR2 is FQGTGA in the germline V gene. The CDR3 extends over 13 amino acids. CDR3 DNA: TGTGCCAGCAGCTCTCACCTCCAGGCCGAGCAGTACTTC. This codes for CASSSHLQAEQYF.

This chain joins TRBV29-1 and TRBJ2-2, with unresolved D. Germline loops: CDR1 SQVTM, CDR2 ANQGSEA. The V end was cut by 5 bases, the J end by 6 bases, with 7 bases between. The CDR3 consists of 11 residues. This CDR3 reads CSVQGAGELFF. The DNA for the CDR3 is TGCAGCGTTCAAGGAGCCGGGGAGCTGTTTTTT.

This chain uses TRBV28 with TRBJ1-2; 8 bases map to TRBD1. Germline values: CDR1 MDHEN, CDR2 SYDVKM. The CDR3 covers 15 residues. The V gene end was trimmed by 1 base and the J gene end by 5 bases; junction bases not matched to a gene: 6. The CDR3: CASSLSSGGWYGYTF. The CDR3, as DNA: TGTGCCAGCAGTTTATCGTCAGGGGGCTGGTATGGCTACACCTTC.

The chain recombines TRBV30 with TRBJ1-4; possibly TRBD1 for D (5 bases). This CDR3 contains 15 residues. CDR1 GTSNPN and CDR2 SVGIG come from the germline V gene (reference sequence). With 3 bases removed from V and 3 bases from J, the gap between germline ends came to 14 bases. This CDR3 is CAWRGAGGSNEKLFF. The CDR3 DNA sequence: TGTGCCTGGAGGGGAGCGGGGGGTTCTAATGAAAAACTGTTTTTT. The whole variable domain, filled in from reference TRBV30 and TRBJ1-4, reads SQTIHQWPATLVQPVGSPLSLECTVEGTSNPNLYWYRQAAGRGLQLLFYSVGIGQISSEVPQNLSASRPQDRQFILSSKKLLLSDSGFYLCAWRGAGGSNEKLFFGSGTQLSVL.

This chain links TRBV5-1 with TRBJ1-4; D not resolved. Germline values: CDR1 SGHRS, CDR2 YFSETQ. V was trimmed by 0 bases and J by 0 bases, leaving 6 bases between them. This CDR3 comprises 15 residues. This chain's CDR3 is CASSLGGATNEKLFF. The CDR3, as DNA: TGCGCCAGCAGCTTGGGAGGTGCAACTAATGAAAAACTGTTTTTT.

This chain joins TRBV28 and TRBJ2-7, with D tentatively TRBD2 (5 bases). CDR1 is MDHEN and CDR2 is SYDVKM in the germline V gene. V lost 6 bases to trimming and J lost 3 bases, with 6 bases between them. The CDR3 contains 11 residues. For the CDR3, the DNA is TGTGCCAGCAGACGGGACTACGAGCAGTACTTC. Protein product: CASRRDYEQYF.

V usage is TRBV29-1 and J usage is TRBJ1-2; 9 bases agree with TRBD1. The CDR3 is made up of 12 amino acids. V was clipped by 4 bases and J by 7 bases; unmatched bases: 4. CDR1 is SQVTM and CDR2 is ANQGSEA in the germline V gene. The CDR3 here is CSVGDRESGYTF. Written as DNA, the CDR3 is TGCAGCGTTGGGGACAGGGAGAGTGGCTACACCTTC.

V gene TRBV18 combines with J gene TRBJ1-2, with D unresolved. This CDR3 contains 16 residues. V was shortened by 0 bases and J by 1 base, with 12 bases between the two germline ends. Per germline, CDR1 KGHSH and CDR2 LQKENI. The CDR3 protein is CASSPPGSGINYGYTF. The CDR3 bases are TGTGCCAGCTCACCACCGGGTTCCGGGATTAACTATGGCTACACCTTC.